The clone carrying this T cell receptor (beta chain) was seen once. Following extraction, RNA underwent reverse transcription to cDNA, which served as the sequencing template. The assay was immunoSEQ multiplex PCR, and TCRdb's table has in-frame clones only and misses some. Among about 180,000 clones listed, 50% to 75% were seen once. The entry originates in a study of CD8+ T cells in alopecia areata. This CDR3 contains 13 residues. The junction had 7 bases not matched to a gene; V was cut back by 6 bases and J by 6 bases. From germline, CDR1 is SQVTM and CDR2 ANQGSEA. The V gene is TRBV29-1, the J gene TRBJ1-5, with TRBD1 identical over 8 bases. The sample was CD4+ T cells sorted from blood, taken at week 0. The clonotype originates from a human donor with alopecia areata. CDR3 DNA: TGCAGCGTGGGACAGGTGGGGGGTCAGCCCCAGCATTTT. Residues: CSVGQVGGQPQHF.